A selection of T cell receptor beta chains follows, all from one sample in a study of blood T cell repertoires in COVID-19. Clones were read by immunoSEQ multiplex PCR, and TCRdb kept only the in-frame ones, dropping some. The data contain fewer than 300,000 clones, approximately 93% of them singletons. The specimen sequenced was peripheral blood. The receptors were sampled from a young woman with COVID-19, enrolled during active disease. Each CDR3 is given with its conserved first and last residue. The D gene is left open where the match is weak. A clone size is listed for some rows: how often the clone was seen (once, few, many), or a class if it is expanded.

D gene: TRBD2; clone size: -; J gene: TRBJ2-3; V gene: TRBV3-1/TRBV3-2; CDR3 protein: CASSRGLAGGTDTQYF; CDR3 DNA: TGTGCCAGCAGCCGCGGACTAGCGGGAGGGACAGATACGCAGTATTTT
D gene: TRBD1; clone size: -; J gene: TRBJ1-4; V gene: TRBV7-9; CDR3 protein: CASSFGTGLVEKLFF; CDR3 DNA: TGTGCCAGCAGCTTTGGGACAGGGTTGGTTGAAAAACTGTTTTTT
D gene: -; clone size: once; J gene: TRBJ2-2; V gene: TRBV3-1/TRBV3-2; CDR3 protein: CASSQRRGTNTGELFF; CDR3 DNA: TGTGCCAGCAGCCAAAGGCGGGGTACGAACACCGGGGAGCTGTTTTTT
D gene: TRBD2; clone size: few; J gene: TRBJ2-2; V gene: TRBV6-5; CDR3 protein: CASSPPTSGRLELFF; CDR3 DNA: TGTGCCAGCAGTCCACCAACTAGCGGGAGGCTGGAGCTGTTTTTT
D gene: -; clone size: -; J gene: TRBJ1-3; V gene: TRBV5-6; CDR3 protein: CASSHRVSPGNTIYF; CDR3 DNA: TGTGCCAGCAGCCACAGGGTTAGTCCTGGAAACACCATATATTTT
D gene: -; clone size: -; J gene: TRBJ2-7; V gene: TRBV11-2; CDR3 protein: CASSLGVVNYEQYF; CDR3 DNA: TGTGCCAGCAGCTTAGGAGTAGTCAACTACGAGCAGTACTTC
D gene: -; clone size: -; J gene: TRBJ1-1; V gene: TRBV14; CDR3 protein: CASSQERGSTEAFF; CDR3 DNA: TGTGCCAGCAGCCAAGAACGAGGGAGCACTGAAGCTTTCTTT
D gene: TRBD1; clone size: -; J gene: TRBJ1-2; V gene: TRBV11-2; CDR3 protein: CASSSDRGSDGYTF; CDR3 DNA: TGTGCCAGCAGCTCGGACAGGGGGAGTGATGGCTACACCTTC
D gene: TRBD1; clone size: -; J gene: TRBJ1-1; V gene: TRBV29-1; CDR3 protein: CSVHRQGMNTEAFF; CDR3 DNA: TGCAGCGTTCACCGACAGGGCATGAACACTGAAGCTTTCTTT
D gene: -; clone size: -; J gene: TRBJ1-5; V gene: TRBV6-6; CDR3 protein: CASSADNFSNQPQHF; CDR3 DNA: TGTGCCAGCAGCGCCGACAACTTTAGCAATCAGCCCCAGCATTTT
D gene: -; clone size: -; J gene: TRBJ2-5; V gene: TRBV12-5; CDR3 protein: CASGSILGETQYF; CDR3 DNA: TGTGCTAGTGGTTCGATACTAGGCGAGACCCAGTACTTC
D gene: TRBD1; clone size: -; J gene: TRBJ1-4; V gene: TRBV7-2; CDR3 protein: CASSPDRGAHEKLFF; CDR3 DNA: TGTGCCAGCAGCCCGGACAGGGGCGCTCATGAAAAACTGTTTTTT
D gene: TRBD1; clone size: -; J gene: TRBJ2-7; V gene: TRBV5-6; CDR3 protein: CASSGGQGTEQYF; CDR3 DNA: TGTGCCAGCAGCGGGGGACAGGGGACCGAGCAGTACTTC
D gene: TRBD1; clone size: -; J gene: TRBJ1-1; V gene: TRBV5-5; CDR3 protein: CASSLRDREGPEAFF; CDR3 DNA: TGTGCCAGCAGCTTGAGGGACAGGGAAGGGCCTGAAGCTTTCTTT
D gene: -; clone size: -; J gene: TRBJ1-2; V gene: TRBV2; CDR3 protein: CASSTDSRGGYTF; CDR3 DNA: TGTGCCAGCAGTACGGACAGCCGTGGGGGCTACACCTTC
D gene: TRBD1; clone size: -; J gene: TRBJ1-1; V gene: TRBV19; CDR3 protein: CASRTGVTEAFF; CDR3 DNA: TGTGCCAGCAGAACAGGGGTTACTGAAGCTTTCTTT
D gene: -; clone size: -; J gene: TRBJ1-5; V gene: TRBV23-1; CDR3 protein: CASSQSRGGADQPQHF; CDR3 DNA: TGCGCCAGCAGTCAATCGAGGGGGGGCGCCGATCAGCCCCAGCATTTT
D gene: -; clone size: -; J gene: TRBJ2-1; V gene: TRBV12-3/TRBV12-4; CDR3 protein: CASSLYSYNEQFF; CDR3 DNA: TGTGCCAGCAGTCTCTACTCCTACAATGAGCAGTTCTTC
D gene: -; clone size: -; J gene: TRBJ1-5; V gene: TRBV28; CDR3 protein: CASSLEGYSNQPQHF; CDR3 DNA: TGTGCCAGCAGTTTAGAGGGATATAGCAATCAGCCCCAGCATTTT
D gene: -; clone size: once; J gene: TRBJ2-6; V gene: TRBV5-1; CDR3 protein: CASSLVVGSGANVLTF; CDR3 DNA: TGCGCCAGCAGCTTGGTCGTCGGCTCTGGGGCCAACGTCCTGACTTTC
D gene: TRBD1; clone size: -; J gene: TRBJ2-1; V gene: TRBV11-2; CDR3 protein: CASSAQGNEQFF; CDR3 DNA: TGTGCCAGCAGCGCACAGGGGAATGAGCAGTTCTTC
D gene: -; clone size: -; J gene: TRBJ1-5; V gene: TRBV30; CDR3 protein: CAWSGTGNQPQHF; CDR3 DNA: TGTGCCTGGAGTGGAACAGGCAATCAGCCCCAGCATTTT
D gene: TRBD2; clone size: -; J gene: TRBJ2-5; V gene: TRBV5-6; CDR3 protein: CASSTGLAGVGETQYF; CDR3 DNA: TGTGCCAGCAGCACCGGACTAGCGGGAGTAGGGGAGACCCAGTACTTC
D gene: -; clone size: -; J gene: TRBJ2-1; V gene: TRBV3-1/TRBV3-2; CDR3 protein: CASSRTPHPTNEQFF; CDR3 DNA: TGTGCCAGCAGCCGGACTCCTCACCCGACAAATGAGCAGTTCTTC
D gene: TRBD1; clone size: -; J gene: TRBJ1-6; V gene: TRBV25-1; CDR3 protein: CASAGQDNSPLHF; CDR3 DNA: TGTGCCAGCGCGGGACAGGATAATTCACCCCTCCACTTT
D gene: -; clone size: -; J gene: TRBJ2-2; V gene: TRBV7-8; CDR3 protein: CASKSGAQANTGELFF; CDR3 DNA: TGTGCCAGCAAAAGTGGGGCGCAAGCGAACACCGGGGAGCTGTTTTTT
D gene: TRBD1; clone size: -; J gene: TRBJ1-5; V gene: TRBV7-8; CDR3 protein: CASSQAGQDQPQHF; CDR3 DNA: TGTGCCAGCAGCCAGGCGGGACAGGATCAGCCCCAGCATTTT
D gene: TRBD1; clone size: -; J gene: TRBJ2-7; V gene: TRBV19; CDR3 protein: CASSSTGGSYEQYF; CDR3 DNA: TGTGCCAGTAGTTCGACAGGGGGCTCCTACGAGCAGTACTTC
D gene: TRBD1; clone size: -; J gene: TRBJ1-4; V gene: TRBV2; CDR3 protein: CASSGDRPKEKLFF; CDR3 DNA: TGTGCCAGCAGTGGGGACAGGCCAAAAGAAAAACTGTTTTTT
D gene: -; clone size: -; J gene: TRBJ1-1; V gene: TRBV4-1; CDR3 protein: CASSRIGGNTEAFF; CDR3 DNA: TGCGCCAGCAGCCGGATAGGGGGAAACACTGAAGCTTTCTTT
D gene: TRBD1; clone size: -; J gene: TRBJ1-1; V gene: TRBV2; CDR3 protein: CASSPQGGTEAFF; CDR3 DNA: TGTGCCAGCAGTCCTCAGGGGGGCACTGAAGCTTTCTTT
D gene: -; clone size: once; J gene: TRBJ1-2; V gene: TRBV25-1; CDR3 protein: CASSDRAGPDYGYTF; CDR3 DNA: TGTGCCAGCAGTGATCGGGCAGGGCCGGACTATGGCTACACCTTC
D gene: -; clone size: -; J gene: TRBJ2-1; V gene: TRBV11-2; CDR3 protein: CASSLDFGGEQFF; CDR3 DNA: TGTGCCAGCAGCTTAGATTTCGGAGGTGAGCAGTTCTTC
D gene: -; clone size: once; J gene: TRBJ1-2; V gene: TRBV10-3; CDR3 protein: CAISDHGNYGYTF; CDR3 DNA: TGTGCCATCAGTGACCACGGGAACTATGGCTACACCTTC
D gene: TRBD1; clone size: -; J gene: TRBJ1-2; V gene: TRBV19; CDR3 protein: CASSIGGQGAGYTF; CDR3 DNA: TGTGCCAGTAGTATAGGGGGACAGGGGGCTGGCTACACCTTC
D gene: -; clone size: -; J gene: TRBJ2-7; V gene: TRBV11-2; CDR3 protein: CASSLDLVGAHEQYF; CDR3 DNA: TGTGCCAGCAGCTTAGATCTCGTAGGGGCCCACGAGCAGTACTTC
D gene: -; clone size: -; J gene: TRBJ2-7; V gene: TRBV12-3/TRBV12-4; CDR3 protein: CASRPSGSYEQYF; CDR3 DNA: TGTGCCAGCAGACCGAGTGGCTCCTACGAGCAGTACTTC
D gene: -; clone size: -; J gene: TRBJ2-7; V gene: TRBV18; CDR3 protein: CASSPPGFFSGTVEQYF; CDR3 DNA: TGTGCCAGCTCACCACCGGGCTTTTTTAGCGGAACGGTCGAGCAGTACTTC
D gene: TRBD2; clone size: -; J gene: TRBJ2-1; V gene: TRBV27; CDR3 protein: CASSTGTSGTINEQFF; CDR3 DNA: TGTGCCAGCAGTACTGGGACTAGCGGGACCATCAATGAGCAGTTCTTC
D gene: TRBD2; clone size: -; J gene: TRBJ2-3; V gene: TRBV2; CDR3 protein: CASNPSGRPSTDTQYF; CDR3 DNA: TGTGCCAGCAATCCTAGCGGGAGACCTAGCACAGATACGCAGTATTTT
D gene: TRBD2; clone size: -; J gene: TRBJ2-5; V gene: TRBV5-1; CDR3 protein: CASSLEIAGEGETQYF; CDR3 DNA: TGCGCCAGCAGCTTGGAAATAGCGGGAGAGGGAGAGACCCAGTACTTC
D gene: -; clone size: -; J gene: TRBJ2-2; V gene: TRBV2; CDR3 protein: CASYLGWPNTGELFF; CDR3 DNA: TGTGCCAGCTATCTAGGCTGGCCGAACACCGGGGAGCTGTTTTTT
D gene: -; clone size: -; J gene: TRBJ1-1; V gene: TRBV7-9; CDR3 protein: CASSPEGPFIEAFF; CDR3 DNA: TGTGCCAGCAGCCCGGAGGGCCCTTTCATTGAAGCTTTCTTT
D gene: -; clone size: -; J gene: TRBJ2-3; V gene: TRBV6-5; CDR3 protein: CASSYSNRVTDTQYF; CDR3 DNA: TGTGCCAGCAGTTACTCGAATCGGGTAACAGATACGCAGTATTTT
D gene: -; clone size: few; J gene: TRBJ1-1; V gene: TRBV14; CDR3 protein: CASSQESRGAEAFF; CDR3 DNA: TGTGCCAGCAGCCAAGAATCCAGGGGCGCTGAAGCTTTCTTT
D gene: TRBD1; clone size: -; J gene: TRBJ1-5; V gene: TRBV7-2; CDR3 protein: CASSLNPTGSQPQHF; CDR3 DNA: TGTGCCAGCAGCCTCAATCCGACAGGGTCCCAGCCCCAGCATTTT
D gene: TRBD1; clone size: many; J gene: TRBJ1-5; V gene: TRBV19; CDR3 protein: CASSDRGNQPQHF; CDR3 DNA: TGTGCCAGTAGTGACAGGGGCAATCAGCCCCAGCATTTT
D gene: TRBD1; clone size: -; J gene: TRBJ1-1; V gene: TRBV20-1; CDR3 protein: CSALDRGRAFF; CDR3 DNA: TGCAGTGCCCTCGACAGGGGACGGGCTTTCTTT
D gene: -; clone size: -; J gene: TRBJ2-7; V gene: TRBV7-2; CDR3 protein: CASSLTVEQYF; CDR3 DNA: TGTGCCAGCAGCCTAACGGTAGAGCAGTACTTC
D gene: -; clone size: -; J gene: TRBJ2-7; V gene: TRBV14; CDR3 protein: CASSQRWGHEQYF; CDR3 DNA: TGTGCCAGCAGCCAAAGGTGGGGCCACGAGCAGTACTTC
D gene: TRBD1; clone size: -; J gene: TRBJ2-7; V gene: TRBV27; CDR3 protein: CASSSRTGNEQYF; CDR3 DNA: TGTGCCAGCAGTTCCAGGACAGGGAACGAGCAGTACTTC
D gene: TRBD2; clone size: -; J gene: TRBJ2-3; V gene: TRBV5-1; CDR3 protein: CASSLVWTSGEDTQYF; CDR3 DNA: TGCGCCAGCAGCTTGGTCTGGACTAGCGGAGAAGATACGCAGTATTTT
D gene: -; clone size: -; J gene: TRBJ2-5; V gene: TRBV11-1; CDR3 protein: CASSLLRAQETQYF; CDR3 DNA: TGTGCCAGCAGCTTATTGCGGGCACAAGAGACCCAGTACTTC
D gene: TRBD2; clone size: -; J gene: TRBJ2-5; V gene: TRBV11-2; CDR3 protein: CASSLGGTSAIQETQYF; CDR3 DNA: TGTGCCAGCAGCTTAGGGGGGACTAGCGCGATACAAGAGACCCAGTACTTC